This TCR beta chain was obtained from a study of blood T cell repertoires in COVID-19. The wider study: The United States, Italy and Spain supplied acute and convalescent COVID-19 samples.

Individuals drawn from 24 US areas were roughly 18 to 95 years old. Germline V gene sequence: CDR1 SGHDT, CDR2 YYEEEE. The CDR3 consists of 13 residues. J lost 12 bases, V lost 2 bases, and 7 bases had no gene match. Sequencing was performed with immunoSEQ multiplex PCR; in TCRdb, only in-frame clones are kept and a portion is missing. The top ten clones hold roughly 4% of a sample with 250,000 to 350,000 clones, approximately 83% of them seen once. Sequencing was performed on PBMCs or T cells enriched from blood (not recorded which). The chain combines TRBV5-6 with TRBJ2-5; 10 bases line up with TRBD2. The source of this sequence is a woman in her thirties who had recovered from COVID-19. For the CDR3, the DNA is TGTGCCAGCAGCTTAAGGCTAGCGGGAGCGGAGTACTTC. As protein: CASSLRLAGAEYF.